The 7 T cell receptor beta chains below were found in one sample sequenced in a study of technical replicates of blood from a few donors. Data came from immunoSEQ multiplex PCR; TCRdb stores just in-frame clones and leaves some out. The repertoire holds around 80,000 clones, with 94% as singletons. Input material: T cells isolated from PBMCs. These receptors originate from a human donor in good health.

This chain links TRBV27 with TRBJ2-1; 9 bases fit TRBD2. After removal of 2 bases from V and 5 bases from J, the junction contained 13 bases not matched to a gene. Germline CDR1 is MNHEY and CDR2 is SMNVEV (reference sequence). The CDR3 totals 18 residues. CDR3 nucleotides: TGTGCCAGCAGTTTAATCTTGGCCGGGACTAGCCGCGACAATGAGCAGTTCTTC. It codes for CASSLILAGTSRDNEQFF.

The rearrangement links TRBV30 to TRBJ1-1; 8 nucleotides line up with TRBD1. Germline lookup yields CDR1 GTSNPN and CDR2 SVGIG (reference sequence). V dropped 4 bases and J dropped 4; count of bases not matched to a gene: 11. The CDR3 contains 15 residues. CDR3 residues: CAWTYRDRSSTEAFF. Written as DNA, the CDR3 is TGTGCCTGGACCTACCGGGACAGGAGTTCCACTGAAGCTTTCTTT.

The chain links TRBV5-6 to TRBJ1-2; TRBD1 agrees at 12 bases. This CDR3 comprises 16 residues. The junction had 6 bases not matched to a gene; V was cut back by 4 bases and J by 2 bases. CDR1 is SGHDT, CDR2 YYEEEE, per germline. The CDR3 region has the DNA TGTGCCAGCAGCCCCCGGGACAGGGGGCCCAACTATGGCTACACCTTC. It codes for CASSPRDRGPNYGYTF.

The CDR3 loop reads CASGPDRELSLVDGYTF. CDR3 bases: TGTGCCAGCGGCCCAGACAGGGAGCTGTCGCTTGTGGATGGCTACACCTTC. This sequence joins TRBV2 and TRBJ1-2; the match to TRBD1 covers 7 bases. The germline V gene has CDR1 SNHLY and CDR2 FYNNEI. Trimming at V came to 8 bases and at J to 6 bases, leaving 21 bases not matched to a gene. The CDR3 is 17 amino acids.

This chain joins TRBV28 and TRBJ2-4, with a possible D match to TRBD1 (6 bases). This CDR3 spans 16 amino acids. V lost 7 bases and J 0 bases, leaving 16 bases between the germline ends. The V gene's germline CDR1 is MDHEN and CDR2 SYDVKM. The DNA of the CDR3 is TGTGCCAGCAAAGATGACAGGTTAATAGCCAAAAACATTCAGTACTTC. Its protein is CASKDDRLIAKNIQYF.

This chain links TRBV28 with TRBJ1-1; no clear D. Germline lookup yields CDR1 MDHEN and CDR2 SYDVKM. The CDR3 covers 12 residues. V was cut by 8 bases and J by 11 bases, with 18 bases left in between. This CDR3 is CASVPWAGRAFF. The DNA for the CDR3 is TGTGCCAGCGTCCCCTGGGCAGGCCGGGCTTTCTTT.

The chain recombines TRBV7-6 with TRBJ2-1; 9 bases align to TRBD2. CDR1 is SGHVS, CDR2 FNYEAQ, per germline. This CDR3 has 15 amino acids. With 1 base clipped from V and 3 bases from J, the junction kept 1 base outside the gene matches. The CDR3 spells CASSLGTSVYNEQFF. The CDR3 bases are TGTGCCAGCAGCTTAGGGACTAGCGTCTACAATGAGCAGTTCTTC.